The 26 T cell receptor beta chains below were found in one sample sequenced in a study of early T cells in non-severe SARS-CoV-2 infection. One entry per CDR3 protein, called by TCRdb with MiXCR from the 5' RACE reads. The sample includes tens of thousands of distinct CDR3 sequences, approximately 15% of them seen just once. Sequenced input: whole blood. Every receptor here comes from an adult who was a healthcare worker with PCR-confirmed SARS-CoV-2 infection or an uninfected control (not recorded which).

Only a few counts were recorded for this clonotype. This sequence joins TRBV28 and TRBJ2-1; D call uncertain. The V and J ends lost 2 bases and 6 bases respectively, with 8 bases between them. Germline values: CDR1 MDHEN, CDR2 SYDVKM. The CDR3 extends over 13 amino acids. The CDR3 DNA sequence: TGTGCCAGCAGTTTAAGACTCCCCAATGAGCAGTTCTTC. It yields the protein CASSLRLPNEQFF.

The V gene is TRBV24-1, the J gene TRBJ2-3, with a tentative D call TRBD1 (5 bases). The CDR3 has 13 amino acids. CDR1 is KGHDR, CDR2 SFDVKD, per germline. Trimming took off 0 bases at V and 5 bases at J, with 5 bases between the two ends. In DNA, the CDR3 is TGTGCCACCAGTGATTTGACAGGAGATACGCAGTATTTT. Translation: CATSDLTGDTQYF.

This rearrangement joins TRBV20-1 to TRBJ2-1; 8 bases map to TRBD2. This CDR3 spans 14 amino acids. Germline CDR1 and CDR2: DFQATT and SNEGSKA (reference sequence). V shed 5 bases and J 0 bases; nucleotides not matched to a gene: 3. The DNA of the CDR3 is TGCAGTGCTCCTGGACTAGCCTCCTACAATGAGCAGTTCTTC. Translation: CSAPGLASYNEQFF.

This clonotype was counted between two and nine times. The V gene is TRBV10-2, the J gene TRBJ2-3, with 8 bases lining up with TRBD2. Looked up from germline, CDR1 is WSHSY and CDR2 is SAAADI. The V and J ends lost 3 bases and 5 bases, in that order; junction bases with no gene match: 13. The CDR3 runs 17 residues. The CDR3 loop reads CASSDPPGGRREDTQYF. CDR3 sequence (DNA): TGCGCCAGCAGTGACCCACCGGGGGGGCGCAGGGAAGATACGCAGTATTTT.

In DNA, the CDR3 is TGTGCCAGCGAGGGTAACAACAGGGGGTCGGCTTTCTTT. Amino acid sequence: CASEGNNRGSAFF. The rearrangement uses TRBV5-6 and TRBJ1-1, with 8 nucleotides matching TRBD1. The CDR3 length is 13 residues. J was trimmed by 11 bases and V by 7 bases; bases with no gene match: 13. CDR1 and CDR2 from the germline V gene are SGHDT and YYEEEE.

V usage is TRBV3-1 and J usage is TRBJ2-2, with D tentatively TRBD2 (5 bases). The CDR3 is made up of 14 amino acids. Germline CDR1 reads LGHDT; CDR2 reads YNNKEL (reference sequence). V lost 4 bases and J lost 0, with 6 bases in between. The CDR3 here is CASSRLTNTGELFF. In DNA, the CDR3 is TGTGCCAGCAGCCGACTAACGAACACCGGGGAGCTGTTTTTT.

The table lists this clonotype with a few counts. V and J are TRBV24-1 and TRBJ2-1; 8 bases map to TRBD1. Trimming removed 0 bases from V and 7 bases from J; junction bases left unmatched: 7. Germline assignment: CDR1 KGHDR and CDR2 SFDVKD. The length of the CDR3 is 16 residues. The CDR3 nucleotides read TGTGCCACCAGTGATTTGAGGCAGGGGGCGGGTAATGAGCAGTTCTTC. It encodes CATSDLRQGAGNEQFF.

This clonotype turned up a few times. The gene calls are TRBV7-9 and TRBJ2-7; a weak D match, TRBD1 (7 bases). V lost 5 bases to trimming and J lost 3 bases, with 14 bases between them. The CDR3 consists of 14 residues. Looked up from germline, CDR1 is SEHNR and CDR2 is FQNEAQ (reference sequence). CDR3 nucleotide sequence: TGTGCCAGCAGCCCACAGGGGAGGTACTACGAGCAGTACTTC. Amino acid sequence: CASSPQGRYYEQYF.

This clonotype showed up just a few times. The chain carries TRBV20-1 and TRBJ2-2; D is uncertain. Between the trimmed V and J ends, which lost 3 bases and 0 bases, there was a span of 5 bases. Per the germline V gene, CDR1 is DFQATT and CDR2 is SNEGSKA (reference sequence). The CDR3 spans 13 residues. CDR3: CSASGSNTGELFF. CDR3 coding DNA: TGCAGTGCTAGTGGCTCGAACACCGGGGAGCTGTTTTTT.

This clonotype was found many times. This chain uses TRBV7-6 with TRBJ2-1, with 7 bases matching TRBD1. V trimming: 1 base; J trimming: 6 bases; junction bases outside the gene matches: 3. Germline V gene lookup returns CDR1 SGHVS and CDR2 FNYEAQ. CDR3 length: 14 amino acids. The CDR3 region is CASSLVAGGNEQFF. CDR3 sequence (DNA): TGTGCCAGCAGCTTAGTGGCAGGGGGCAATGAGCAGTTCTTC.

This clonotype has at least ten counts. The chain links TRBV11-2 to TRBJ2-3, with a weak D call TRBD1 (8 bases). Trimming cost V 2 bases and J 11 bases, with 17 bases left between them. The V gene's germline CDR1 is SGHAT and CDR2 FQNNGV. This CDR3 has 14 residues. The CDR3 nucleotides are TGTGCCAGCAGCTTACCTACAGGGGGGAGGGAGCAGTATTTT. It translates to CASSLPTGGREQYF.

This CDR3 is CASSKLTGGASYEQYF. DNA of the CDR3: TGTGCCAGCAGTAAGTTAACAGGGGGCGCCTCCTACGAGCAGTACTTC. The V gene is TRBV27, the J gene TRBJ2-7, with 9 bases fitting TRBD1. The germline CDR1 and CDR2 sequences are MNHEY and SMNVEV (reference sequence). V was clipped by 5 bases and J by 0 bases; unmatched bases: 8. CDR3 length: 16 amino acids.

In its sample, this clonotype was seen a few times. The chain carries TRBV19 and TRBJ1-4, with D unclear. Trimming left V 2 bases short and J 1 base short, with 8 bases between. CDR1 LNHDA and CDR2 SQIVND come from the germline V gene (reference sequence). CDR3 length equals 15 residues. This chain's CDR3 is CASSIPTGTNEKLFF. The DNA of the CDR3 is TGTGCCAGTAGTATACCGACTGGAACTAATGAAAAACTGTTTTTT.

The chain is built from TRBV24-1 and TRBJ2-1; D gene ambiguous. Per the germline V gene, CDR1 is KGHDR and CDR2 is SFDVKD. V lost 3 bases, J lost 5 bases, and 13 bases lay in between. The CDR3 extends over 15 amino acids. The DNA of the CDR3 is TGTGCCACCAGTGATCCTGTTAAGAACCACAATGAGCAGTTCTTC. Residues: CATSDPVKNHNEQFF.

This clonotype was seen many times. CDR3 DNA: TGTGCCAGCAGCCTTCCGAACCAAGAGACCCAGTACTTC. Protein: CASSLPNQETQYF. J is TRBJ2-5 and V is TRBV28; D is undetermined. The germline CDR1 and CDR2 sequences are MDHEN and SYDVKM. The CDR3 extends over 13 amino acids. The germline V and J ends were trimmed by 6 bases and 0 bases, with 8 bases remaining between them.

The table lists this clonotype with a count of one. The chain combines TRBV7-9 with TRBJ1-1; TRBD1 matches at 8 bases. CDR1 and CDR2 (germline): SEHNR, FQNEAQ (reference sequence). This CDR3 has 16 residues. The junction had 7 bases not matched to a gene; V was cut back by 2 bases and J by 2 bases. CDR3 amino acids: CASSLPGGGPNTEAFF. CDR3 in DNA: TGTGCCAGCAGCTTACCAGGGGGCGGACCCAACACTGAAGCTTTCTTT.

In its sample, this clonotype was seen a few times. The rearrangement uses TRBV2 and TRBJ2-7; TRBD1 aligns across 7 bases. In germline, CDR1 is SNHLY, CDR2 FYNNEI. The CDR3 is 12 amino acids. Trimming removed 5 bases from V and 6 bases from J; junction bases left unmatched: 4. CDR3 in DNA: TGTGCCAGCAGTTGGGACAGAGGCGAGCAGTACTTC. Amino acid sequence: CASSWDRGEQYF.

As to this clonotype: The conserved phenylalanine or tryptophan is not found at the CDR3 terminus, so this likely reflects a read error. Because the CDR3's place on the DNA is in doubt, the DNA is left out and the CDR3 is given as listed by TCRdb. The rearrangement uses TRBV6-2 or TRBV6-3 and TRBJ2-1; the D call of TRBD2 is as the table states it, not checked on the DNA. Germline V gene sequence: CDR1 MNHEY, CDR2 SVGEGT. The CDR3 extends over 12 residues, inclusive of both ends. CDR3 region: CASSSTGLAPRI.

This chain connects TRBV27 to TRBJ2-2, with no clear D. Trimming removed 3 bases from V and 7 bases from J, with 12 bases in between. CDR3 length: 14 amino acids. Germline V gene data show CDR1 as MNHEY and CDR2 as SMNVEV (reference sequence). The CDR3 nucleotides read TGTGCCAGCAGTTTGAGTCTAGAGTTCGGGGAGCTGTTTTTT. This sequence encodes CASSLSLEFGELFF.

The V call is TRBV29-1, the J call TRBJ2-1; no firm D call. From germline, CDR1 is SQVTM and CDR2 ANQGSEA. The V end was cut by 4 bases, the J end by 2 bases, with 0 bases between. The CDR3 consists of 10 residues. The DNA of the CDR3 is TGCAGCGTTGCCTACAATGAGCAGTTCTTC. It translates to CSVAYNEQFF.

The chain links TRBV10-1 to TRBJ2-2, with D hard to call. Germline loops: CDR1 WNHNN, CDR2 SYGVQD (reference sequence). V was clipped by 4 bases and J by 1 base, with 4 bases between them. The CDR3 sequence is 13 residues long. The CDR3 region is CASSGLNTGELFF. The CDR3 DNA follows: TGCGCCAGCAGTGGCCTGAACACCGGGGAGCTGTTTTTT.

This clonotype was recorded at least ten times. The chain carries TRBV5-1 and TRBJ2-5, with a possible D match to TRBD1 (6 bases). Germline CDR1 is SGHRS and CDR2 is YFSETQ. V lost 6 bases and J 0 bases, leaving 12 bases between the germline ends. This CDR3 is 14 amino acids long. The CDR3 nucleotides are TGCGCCAGCAACCAGGGGCGCGACCAAGAGACCCAGTACTTC. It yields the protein CASNQGRDQETQYF.

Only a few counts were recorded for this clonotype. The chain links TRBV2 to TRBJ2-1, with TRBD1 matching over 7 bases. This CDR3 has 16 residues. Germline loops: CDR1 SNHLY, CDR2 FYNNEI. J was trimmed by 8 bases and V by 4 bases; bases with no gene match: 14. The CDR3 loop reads CASSGDTGERSDEQFF. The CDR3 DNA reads TGTGCCAGCAGTGGAGACACAGGGGAAAGAAGCGATGAGCAGTTCTTC.

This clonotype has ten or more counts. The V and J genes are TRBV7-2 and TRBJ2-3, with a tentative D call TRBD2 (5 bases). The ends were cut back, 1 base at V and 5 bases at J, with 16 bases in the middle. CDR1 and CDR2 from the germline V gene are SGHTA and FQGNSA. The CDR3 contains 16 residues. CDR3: CASSLERAAWGDTQYF. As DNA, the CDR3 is TGTGCCAGCAGCTTAGAGAGGGCCGCCTGGGGAGATACGCAGTATTTT. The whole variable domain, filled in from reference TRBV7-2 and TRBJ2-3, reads GAGVSQSPSNKVTEKGKDVELRCDPISGHTALYWYRQSLGQGLEFLIYFQGNSAPDKSGLPSDRFSAERTGGSVSTLTIQRTQQEDSAVYLCASSLERAAWGDTQYFGPGTRLTVL.

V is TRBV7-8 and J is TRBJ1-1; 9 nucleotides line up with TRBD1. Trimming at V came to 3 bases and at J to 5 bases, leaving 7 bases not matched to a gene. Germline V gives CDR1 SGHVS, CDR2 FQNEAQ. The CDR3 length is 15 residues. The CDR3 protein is CASSFRTGVVTEAFF. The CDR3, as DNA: TGTGCCAGCAGCTTTCGGACAGGGGTCGTAACTGAAGCTTTCTTT. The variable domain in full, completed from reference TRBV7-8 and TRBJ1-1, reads GAGVSQSPRYKVAKRGQDVALRCDPISGHVSLFWYQQALGQGPEFLTYFQNEAQLDKSGLPSDRFFAERPEGSVSTLKIQRTQQEDSAVYLCASSFRTGVVTEAFFGQGTRLTVV.

The CDR3 DNA reads as TGCGCCAGCAGCCTGACCTTGGACGGCAATGAGCAGTTCTTC. It yields the protein CASSLTLDGNEQFF. The V call is TRBV4-3, the J call TRBJ2-1; no reliable D call. The germline V gene has CDR1 LGHNA and CDR2 YSLEER. This CDR3 comprises 14 residues. Trimming shortened V by 4 bases and J by 6 bases, and 13 bases separated the two germline ends.